This T cell receptor (beta chain) was found in a study of T-cell memory formation after mild COVID-19 (dated by TCRdb to about 2021). Regarding the study in general: Most TCR sequence clusters were specific to one of the two donors. Two young, previously healthy adult volunteers, one female and one male, were included in the cohort. In a couple of donors, T-cell clones that expanded and contracted after mild COVID-19 were followed by sequencing TCRalpha and TCRbeta repertoires longitudinally.

The sample was run on an Illumina NovaSeq 6000. Using 5'RACE with constant-segment primers, TCRalpha and TCRbeta cDNA libraries were constructed, with sample barcodes and unique molecular identifiers added in the process. RNA was extracted from every sample with Trizol reagent. Libraries were amplified in two PCR steps, with a second sample barcode and Illumina TruSeq adapters added in the second step. Sequencing of libraries was performed on an Illumina NovaSeq with 2 x 150 bp paired-end reads. Per the original workflow: The reads were demultiplexed and collapsed into UMI-guided consensus sequences using migec v1.2.7. Using mixcr v2.1.11, UMI consensuses were aligned to TRA and TRB V and J templates and then assembled into clonotypes. Expanded or contracted clonotypes were those called significant by both edgeR and NoisET, with noise models trained on biological replicates. For edgeR calls, a false discovery rate-adjusted p below 0.01 and a log2 fold-change threshold of 1 were applied. As an exploratory analysis of dynamics, max-normalized trajectories of the 1000 most abundant clonotypes were examined by PCA with hierarchical clustering. Separately sequenced CD4+ and CD8+ repertoires were used to assign a CD4 or CD8 phenotype to each responding clone. TCRdb reran the public reads through fastp at Q25 and MiXCR, keeping productive beta chains. All rows with the same CDR3 protein become a single entry with the most common DNA and genes. Clone size and V and J calls follow TCRdb, not the original study. The table for this sample lists under 250,000 distinct CDR3 sequences; approximately 10% of them were counted only once. The top ten hold 20% to 25% of the sample.

On this clonotype itself: There is no known antigen for this receptor. No qualities accompany the bases; no much larger clone lies one base away.

Summary of the overall study and its limitations: Some responding clones were detected in pre-infection memory, suggesting pre-existing cross-reactive memory T cells joined the SARS-CoV-2 response. SARS-CoV-2 specificity was not confirmed for the second-wave clones peaking on day 37. The study included only two mild cases, and larger cohorts that include severe cases with pre-infection samples were judged to be necessary. Contracting CD4+ clones were located mainly in the CM and EM memory subsets, whereas CD8+ clones were found to be enriched in EMRA. From day 15 to 85, contracting clones showed balanced CD4/CD8 phenotypes, whereas a second wave of clones that expanded from day 15 to 37 leaned towards CD4+.

PBMCs were isolated by Ficoll-Paque density gradient centrifugation. CDR3 length: 12 amino acids, cysteine to phenylalanine. Just the 36-base CDR3 DNA is kept, in frame starting at base 1. V was cut back by 5 bases and J by 5 bases, leaving a gap of 9 bases between them. This TCR derives from a man aged 18 to 30 who had mild COVID-19 (a few samples of this study predate the infection). The sample titles of this study are shuffled in the database, so cell type and time point are left out; the donor was told from shared clones. The source material was PBMCs or a T cell subset sorted from them (not recorded which). The receptor chain draws on TRBV12-3 or TRBV12-4 and TRBJ1-2, with the identity of the D gene unclear. At the DNA level, the sequence is TGTGCCAGCAGTAACGGAGGATATGGCTACACCTTC. Its translation reads: CASSNGGYGYTF.